This record covers a single T cell receptor beta chain. The antigen remains undetermined. This entry is derived from a study of PD-1 blockade in classical Hodgkin lymphoma. Points from the study as a whole: The study found that TCR diversity rose significantly by C4D1 in CD4+ but not CD8+ cells. Why repertoires differed is undefined; disease activity or prior therapy possibly contributed. Before treatment, TCR diversity in newly diagnosed patients was reportedly lower than in healthy donors.

The data were produced by immunoSEQ multiplex PCR, yet TCRdb's version contains in-frame clones alone and is incomplete. The profile shows 64,000 or so clones, approximately 90% of them singletons. The CDR3 sequence is 12 residues long. V was clipped by 4 bases and J by 10 bases, with 11 bases between them. Germline CDR1 SNHLY, CDR2 FYNNEI. Time point of the sample: cycle 4 day 1 (C4D1), after 6 weeks of nivolumab. Every patient had relapsed following autologous stem cell transplantation, and cohorts differed in brentuximab vedotin exposure. The sequences come from peripheral blood mononuclear cells (PBMCs), collected before the fourth cycle of nivolumab. This clonotype originated in a human donor with classical Hodgkin lymphoma. The chain recombines TRBV2 with TRBJ2-1; D ambiguous. The CDR3 DNA follows: TGTGCCAGCAGTGTGCGGATAGGGGAGCAGTTCTTC. Protein product: CASSVRIGEQFF. Combining the CDR3 with reference TRBV2 and TRBJ2-1 gives the whole variable domain EPEVTQTPSHQVTQMGQEVILRCVPISNHLYFYWYRQILGQKVEFLVSFYNNEISEKSEIFDDQFSVERPDGSNFTLKIRSTKLEDSAMYFCASSVRIGEQFFGPGTRLTVL.